These 22 T cell receptor beta chains came from one sample sequenced in a study of beta chain features in type 1 diabetes. The study, taken as a whole, reports: Shorter TCRB CDR3s, moderately but significantly so, were found in Type 1 diabetes patients in all four CD4+ subsets.

Antigens for these TCRs are unknown. Since all of the isolated RNA was reverse transcribed, expressed TCRB transcripts were what got sequenced. The assay was immunoSEQ multiplex PCR, and TCRdb's table has in-frame clones only and misses some. The data hold 600,000 or so clones, with 9.5% to 15% observed a single time. Sequenced: naive CD4+ T cells from blood. All receptors derive from a man aged 25 to 40 with type 1 diabetes.

This clone has more than one count but fewer than ten. The chain's CDR3 is CSVGPLYRNEQFF. In nucleotides, the CDR3 is TGCAGCGTTGGTCCTCTTTACAGGAATGAGCAGTTCTTC. The rearrangement links TRBV29-1 to TRBJ2-1; possibly TRBD1 for D (5 bases). V lost 4 bases to trimming and J lost 7 bases, with 14 bases between them. The CDR3 loop spans 13 amino acids. CDR1 is SQVTM and CDR2 is ANQGSEA in the germline V gene.

The chain is built from TRBV4-3 and TRBJ2-7; either TRBD1 or TRBD2 may supply D (5 bases each). From germline, CDR1 is LGHNA and CDR2 YSLEER. The length of the CDR3 is 14 residues. The V end was cut by 4 bases, the J end by 7 bases, with 17 bases between. This CDR3 is CASSPDEGRREQYF. The DNA of the CDR3 is TGCGCCAGCAGCCCGGACGAGGGGCGGAGGGAGCAGTACTTC.

Note on this clone: Other DNA sequences from this sample encode an identical CDR3 as well. V usage is TRBV28 and J usage is TRBJ2-5, with D unclear. Germline V gene sequence: CDR1 MDHEN, CDR2 SYDVKM. V was shortened by 8 bases and J by 1 base, with 2 bases between the two germline ends. The CDR3 has 10 amino acids. The CDR3 DNA is TGTGCCAGCTCCCAAGAGACCCAGTACTTC. Its protein is CASSQETQYF. Together with reference TRBV28 and TRBJ2-5, the CDR3 gives the full variable domain: DVKVTQSSRYLVKRTGEKVFLECVQDMDHENMFWYRQDPGLGLRLIYFSYDVKMKEKGDIPEGYSVSREKKERFSLILESASTNQTSMYLCASSQETQYFGPGTRLLVL.

This clone was counted only a few times. V and J are TRBV5-8 and TRBJ1-5; perhaps TRBD1 as D (6 bases). The CDR3 extends over 17 amino acids. Trimming cost V 7 bases and J 1 base, with 21 bases left between them. Germline loops: CDR1 SGHTS, CDR2 YDEGEE. The CDR3 sequence: CASSQAGGRKSNQPQHF. CDR3 coding DNA: TGTGCCAGCTCCCAGGCGGGGGGGCGGAAAAGCAATCAGCCCCAGCATTTT. The variable domain in full, with the rest retrieved from reference TRBV5-8 and TRBJ1-5, is EAGVTQSPTHLIKTRGQQATLRCSPISGHTSVYWYQQALGLGLQFLLWYDEGEERNRGNFPPRFSGRQFPNYSSELNVNALELEDSALYLCASSQAGGRKSNQPQHFGDGTRLSIL.

The table lists this clone with a few counts. This rearrangement joins TRBV21-1 to TRBJ1-4; the table's D gene call, TRBD1, was not cross checked with the DNA. TRBV21-1 is flagged as a pseudogene. CDR3 length: 15 amino acids. CDR3 DNA: TGTGCCAGCAGCGCTTCCAGGGGGTCTAATGAAAAACTGTTTTTT. Its protein product is CASSASRGSNEKLFF.

The chain joins TRBV2 to TRBJ1-2; TRBD1 might be the D (6 bases). The CDR3 sequence is 15 residues long. The V gene lost 8 bases and the J gene lost 8 bases, with 24 bases spanning the gap. CDR1 and CDR2 from the germline V gene are SNHLY and FYNNEI. The CDR3 bases are TGTGCCAGCCCCGAAGGAGGTGCGACAGGAGGGGGCTACACCTTC. Translation: CASPEGGATGGGYTF.

This clone was seen a handful of times. The V gene is TRBV6-5, the J gene TRBJ1-2; D gene unclear. This CDR3 comprises 14 residues. Germline V gene lookup returns CDR1 MNHEY and CDR2 SVGAGI. V was cut by 0 bases and J by 3 bases, with 8 bases left in between. This CDR3 reads CASSYSGSYYGYTF. The CDR3 DNA sequence: TGTGCCAGCAGTTACTCTGGGAGCTACTATGGCTACACCTTC.

This clone has ten or more counts. In the same sample, other DNA sequences code for this CDR3. The chain uses TRBV18 and TRBJ2-3; D gene unclear. CDR1 is KGHSH, CDR2 LQKENI, per germline. The V end lost 2 bases, the J end lost 4 bases, and 4 bases lay between the germline ends. This CDR3 spans 12 amino acids. The CDR3: CASSPRADTQYF. For the CDR3, the DNA is TGTGCCAGCTCACCAAGGGCAGATACGCAGTATTTT.

The J gene is TRBJ1-1, the V gene TRBV5-1, with TRBD1 as a possible D gene (6 bases). CDR1 is SGHRS, CDR2 YFSETQ, per germline. V was cut by 5 bases and J by 5 bases, with 16 bases left in between. CDR3 size: 14 residues. The CDR3 spells CASRIQGSGTEAFF. The CDR3 coding sequence is TGCGCCAGCAGAATTCAGGGGTCGGGGACTGAAGCTTTCTTT.

This sequence joins TRBV10-3 and TRBJ1-6; perhaps TRBD1 as D (5 bases). CDR3 size: 13 residues. Per germline, CDR1 ENHRY and CDR2 SYGVKD. V was trimmed by 6 bases and J by 7 bases, leaving 10 bases between them. CDR3 in DNA: TGTGCCATCAGGCGGGACCCCAATTCACCCCTCCACTTT. Residues: CAIRRDPNSPLHF.

This clone was counted only a few times. The V gene is TRBV14, the J gene TRBJ2-3, with 7 bases that match TRBD1. After removal of 2 bases from V and 9 bases from J, the junction contained 2 bases not matched to a gene. The CDR3 sequence is 12 residues long. Germline CDR1 is SGHDN and CDR2 is FVKESK. The CDR3 is CASSQNRGTQYF. The CDR3 DNA reads as TGTGCCAGCAGCCAAAACAGGGGAACGCAGTATTTT.

This chain uses TRBV2 with TRBJ1-4, with D unclear. There are 16 residues in the CDR3. CDR1 is SNHLY and CDR2 is FYNNEI in the germline V gene. V lost 2 bases and J lost 0, with 10 bases in between. Here the CDR3 DNA reads TGTGCCAGCAGTGAAAGGCAGCTTACAACTAATGAAAAACTGTTTTTT. This sequence encodes CASSERQLTTNEKLFF.

The genes are TRBV9 and TRBJ1-1, with no clear D. V lost 0 bases, J lost 7 bases, and 10 bases lay in between. The germline CDR1 and CDR2 sequences are SGDLS and YYNGEE. The CDR3 is made up of 13 amino acids. For the CDR3, the DNA is TGTGCCAGCAGCGTAGGCCCTCACCTTGAAGCTTTCTTT. Translating gives CASSVGPHLEAFF.

This clone was recorded a few times. The rearrangement uses TRBV15 and TRBJ2-7, with no clear D. The CDR3 has 14 residues. The germline V gene has CDR1 LNHNV and CDR2 YYDKDF (reference sequence). V lost 0 bases and J 1 base, leaving 7 bases between the germline ends. The CDR3 reads CATSRDQDSYEQYF. The CDR3 DNA is TGTGCCACCAGCAGAGATCAGGATTCCTACGAGCAGTACTTC.

This clone turned up a few times. The V call is TRBV5-1, the J call TRBJ2-1; D is unresolved. In germline, CDR1 is SGHRS, CDR2 YFSETQ. The CDR3 spans 11 residues. The ends were cut back, 6 bases at V and 7 bases at J, with 8 bases in the middle. CDR3 loop: CASTLNNEQFF. The CDR3 DNA sequence: TGCGCCAGCACCCTTAATAATGAGCAGTTCTTC.

This clone was observed a few times. The V gene is TRBV5-1, the J gene TRBJ2-1; weak D call: TRBD1 (5 bases). CDR3 length equals 14 residues. V lost 4 bases, J lost 9 bases, and 17 bases lay in between. CDR1 and CDR2 (germline): SGHRS, YFSETQ. The CDR3: CASSPGRAQGEQFF. For the CDR3, the DNA is TGCGCCAGCAGCCCCGGAAGGGCCCAGGGTGAGCAGTTCTTC. The full variable domain, in which reference TRBV5-1 and TRBJ2-1 provide the parts outside the CDR3, is KAGVTQTPRYLIKTRGQQVTLSCSPISGHRSVSWYQQTPGQGLQFLFEYFSETQRNKGNFPGRFSGRQFSNSRSEMNVSTLELGDSALYLCASSPGRAQGEQFFGPGTRLTVL.

This clone was observed a handful of times. The chain links TRBV5-6 to TRBJ2-3; unclear D gene. Trimming stripped 0 bases from V and 8 bases from J, with 4 bases between. This CDR3 region has 11 residues. CDR1 SGHDT and CDR2 YYEEEE come from the germline V gene. CDR3 residues: CASSLEGTQYF. CDR3 DNA: TGTGCCAGCAGCTTGGAAGGTACGCAGTATTTT.

The chain is built from TRBV7-9 and TRBJ1-3, with a weak D call TRBD1 (5 bases). Trimming removed 2 bases at V and 0 bases at J, with 8 bases between. This CDR3 contains 15 residues. Germline CDR1 is SEHNR and CDR2 is FQNEAQ (reference sequence). CDR3 DNA: TGTGCCAGCAGCTTACCGGGGGGCTCTGGAAACACCATATATTTT. Its translation is CASSLPGGSGNTIYF.

This clone was observed a handful of times. V and J are TRBV7-2 and TRBJ1-5; tentative D call: TRBD1 (5 bases). This CDR3 is built from 16 residues. Germline CDR1 is SGHTA and CDR2 is FQGNSA. V dropped 0 bases and J dropped 0 bases, with 9 bases sitting between them. The CDR3 coding sequence is TGTGCCAGCAGCTTAGCGCAGGGAGCTAGCAATCAGCCCCAGCATTTT. Protein sequence: CASSLAQGASNQPQHF.

The genes are TRBV6-6 and TRBJ2-6; 7 bases are a match to TRBD1. The junction had 7 bases not matched to a gene; V was cut back by 11 bases and J by 0 bases. CDR1 is MNHNY and CDR2 is SVGAGI in the germline V gene (reference sequence). The CDR3 contains 15 residues. CDR3 loop: CALRDRSSGANVLTF. The CDR3 DNA sequence: TGTGCCCTCAGGGACAGATCCTCTGGGGCCAACGTCCTGACTTTC.

J is TRBJ2-3 and V is TRBV7-2; D is unclear. From germline, CDR1 is SGHTA and CDR2 FQGNSA. Trimming took 1 base from V and 4 from J, leaving 12 bases between them. This CDR3 region has 15 residues. CDR3 region: CASSLGFQTADTQYF. The CDR3 nucleotides are TGTGCCAGCAGCTTAGGTTTCCAGACTGCAGATACGCAGTATTTT.

V usage is TRBV5-1 and J usage is TRBJ2-5; 13 positions agree with TRBD2. CDR3 size: 17 residues. The trim removed 4 bases at V and 5 bases at J, leaving 11 bases unmatched. Germline V gene sequence: CDR1 SGHRS, CDR2 YFSETQ. CDR3 DNA: TGCGCCAGCAGCCTACTAGCGGGGGGGCACGTCAAGGAGACCCAGTACTTC. Protein: CASSLLAGGHVKETQYF.